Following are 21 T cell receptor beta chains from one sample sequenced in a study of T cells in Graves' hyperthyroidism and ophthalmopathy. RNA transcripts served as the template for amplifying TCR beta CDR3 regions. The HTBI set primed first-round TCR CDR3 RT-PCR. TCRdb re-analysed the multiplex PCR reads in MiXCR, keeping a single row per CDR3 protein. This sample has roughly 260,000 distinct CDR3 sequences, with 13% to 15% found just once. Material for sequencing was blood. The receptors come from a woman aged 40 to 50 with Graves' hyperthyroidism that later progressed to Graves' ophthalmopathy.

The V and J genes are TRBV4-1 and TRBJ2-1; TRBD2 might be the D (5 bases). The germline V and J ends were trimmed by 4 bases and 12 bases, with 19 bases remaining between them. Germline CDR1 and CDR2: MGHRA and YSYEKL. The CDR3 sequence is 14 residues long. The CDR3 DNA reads TGCGCCAGCAGCCTAGACGGCCGGGGAAGCGGGCAGTTCTTC. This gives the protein CASSLDGRGSGQFF.

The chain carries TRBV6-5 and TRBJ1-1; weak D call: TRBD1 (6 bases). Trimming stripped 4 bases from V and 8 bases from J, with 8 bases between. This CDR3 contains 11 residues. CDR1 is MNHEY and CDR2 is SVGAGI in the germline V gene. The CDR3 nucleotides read TGTGCCAGCAGTTGGGACATAGAAGCTTTCTTT. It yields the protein CASSWDIEAFF.

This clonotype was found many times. Written as DNA, the CDR3 is TGTGCCAGCAGTTTATTCCCAGGGTGGTCCTACGAGCAGTACTTC. Translated: CASSLFPGWSYEQYF. This rearrangement joins TRBV27 to TRBJ2-7, with a weak D call TRBD1 (5 bases). V was pared by 1 base and J by 1 base, with 11 bases between. Germline loops: CDR1 MNHEY, CDR2 SMNVEV (reference sequence). The CDR3 length is 15 residues.

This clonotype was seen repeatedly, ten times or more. CDR3 sequence (DNA): TGTGCCAGCAGTTTAGGGGGCAGCGCAGATACGCAGTATTTT. Protein product: CASSLGGSADTQYF. V gene TRBV12-3 or TRBV12-4 combines with J gene TRBJ2-3; maybe TRBD1 (5 bases). The length of the CDR3 is 14 residues. V dropped 1 base and J dropped 4 bases, with 9 bases sitting between them.

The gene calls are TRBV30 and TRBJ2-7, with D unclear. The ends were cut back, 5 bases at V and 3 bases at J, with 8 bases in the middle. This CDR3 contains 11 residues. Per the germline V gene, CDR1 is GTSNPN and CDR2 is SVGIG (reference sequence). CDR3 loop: CAWGFFYEQYF. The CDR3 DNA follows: TGTGCCTGGGGATTCTTCTACGAGCAGTACTTC.

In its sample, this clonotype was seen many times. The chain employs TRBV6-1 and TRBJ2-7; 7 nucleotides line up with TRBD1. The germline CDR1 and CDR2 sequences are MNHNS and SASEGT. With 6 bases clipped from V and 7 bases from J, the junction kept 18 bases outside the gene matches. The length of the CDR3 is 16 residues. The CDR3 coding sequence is TGTGCCAGCAGCTACCCCGGGACAGCCAGAAAGTGGGAGCAGTACTTC. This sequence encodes CASSYPGTARKWEQYF.

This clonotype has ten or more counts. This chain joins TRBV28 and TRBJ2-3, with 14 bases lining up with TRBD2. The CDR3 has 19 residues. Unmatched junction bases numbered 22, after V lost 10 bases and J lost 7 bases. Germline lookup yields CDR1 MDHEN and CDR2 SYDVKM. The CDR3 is CATARHTGTSGRKRHTQYF. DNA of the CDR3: TGTGCCACCGCACGACACACCGGGACTAGCGGGAGAAAGAGGCATACGCAGTATTTT.

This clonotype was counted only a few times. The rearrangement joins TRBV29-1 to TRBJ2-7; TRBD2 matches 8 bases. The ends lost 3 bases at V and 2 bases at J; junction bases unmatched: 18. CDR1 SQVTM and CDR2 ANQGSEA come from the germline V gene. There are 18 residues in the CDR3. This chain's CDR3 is CSVERLGAASGLTYEQYF. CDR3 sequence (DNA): TGCAGCGTTGAGCGGCTGGGAGCTGCTAGCGGGCTAACCTACGAGCAGTACTTC.

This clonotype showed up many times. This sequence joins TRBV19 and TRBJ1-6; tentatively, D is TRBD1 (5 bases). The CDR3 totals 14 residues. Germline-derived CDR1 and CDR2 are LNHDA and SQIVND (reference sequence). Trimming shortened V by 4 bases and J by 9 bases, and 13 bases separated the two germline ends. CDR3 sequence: CASSSDRVVSPLHF. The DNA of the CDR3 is TGTGCCAGTAGTAGTGACAGAGTGGTTTCACCCCTCCACTTT.

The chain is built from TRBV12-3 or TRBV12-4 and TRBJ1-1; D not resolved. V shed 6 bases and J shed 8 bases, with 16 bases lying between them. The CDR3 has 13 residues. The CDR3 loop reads CASRVDTASEAFF. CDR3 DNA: TGTGCCAGCAGAGTAGACACGGCATCCGAAGCTTTCTTT.

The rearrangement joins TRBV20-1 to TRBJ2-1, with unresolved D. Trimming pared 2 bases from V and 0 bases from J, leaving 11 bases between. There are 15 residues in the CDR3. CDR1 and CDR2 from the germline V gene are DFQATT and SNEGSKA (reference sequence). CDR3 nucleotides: TGCAGTGCTAGACCCGGGTCTAGCTCCTACAATGAGCAGTTCTTC. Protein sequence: CSARPGSSSYNEQFF.

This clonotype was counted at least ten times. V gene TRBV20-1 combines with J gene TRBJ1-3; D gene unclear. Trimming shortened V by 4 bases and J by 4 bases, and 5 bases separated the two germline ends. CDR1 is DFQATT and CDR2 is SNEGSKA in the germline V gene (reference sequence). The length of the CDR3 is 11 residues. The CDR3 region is CSAKTGNTIYF. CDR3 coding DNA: TGCAGTGCTAAGACGGGAAACACCATATATTTT.

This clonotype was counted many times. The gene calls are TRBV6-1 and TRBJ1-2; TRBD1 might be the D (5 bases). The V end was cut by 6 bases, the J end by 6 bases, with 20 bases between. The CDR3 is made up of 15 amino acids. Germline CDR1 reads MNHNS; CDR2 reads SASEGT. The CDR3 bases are TGTGCCAGCAGGGGAGGGGCGCACGAATCCAATGGCTACACCTTC. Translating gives CASRGGAHESNGYTF.

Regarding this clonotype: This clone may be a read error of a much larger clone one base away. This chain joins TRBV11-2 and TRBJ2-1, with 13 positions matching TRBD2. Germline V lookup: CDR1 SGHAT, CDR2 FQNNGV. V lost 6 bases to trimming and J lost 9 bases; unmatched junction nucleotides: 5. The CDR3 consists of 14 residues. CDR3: CASSFGLAGAEQFF. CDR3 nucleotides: TGTGCCAGCAGTTTCGGACTAGCGGGAGCTGAGCAGTTCTTC.

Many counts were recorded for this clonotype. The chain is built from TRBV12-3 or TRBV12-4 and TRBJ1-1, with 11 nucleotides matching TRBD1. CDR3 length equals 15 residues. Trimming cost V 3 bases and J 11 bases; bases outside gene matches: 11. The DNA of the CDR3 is TGTGCCAGCAGTTTTTTGGGGACAGGGGGGGGTGAGGCTTTCTTT. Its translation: CASSFLGTGGGEAFF.

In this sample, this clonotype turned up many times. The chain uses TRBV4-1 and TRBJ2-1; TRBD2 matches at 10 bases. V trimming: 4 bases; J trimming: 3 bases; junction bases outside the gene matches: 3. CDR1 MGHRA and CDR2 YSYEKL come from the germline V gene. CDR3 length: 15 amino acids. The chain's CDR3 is CASSRLAGVYNEQFF. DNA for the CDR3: TGCGCCAGCAGCCGCCTAGCGGGAGTCTACAATGAGCAGTTCTTC.

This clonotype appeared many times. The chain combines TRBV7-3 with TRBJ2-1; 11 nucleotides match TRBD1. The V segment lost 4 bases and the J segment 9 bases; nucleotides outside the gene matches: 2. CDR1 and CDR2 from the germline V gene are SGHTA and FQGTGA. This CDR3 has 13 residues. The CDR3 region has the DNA TGTGCCAGCAGCTCGGACAGGGGGCGTGAGCAGTTCTTC. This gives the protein CASSSDRGREQFF.

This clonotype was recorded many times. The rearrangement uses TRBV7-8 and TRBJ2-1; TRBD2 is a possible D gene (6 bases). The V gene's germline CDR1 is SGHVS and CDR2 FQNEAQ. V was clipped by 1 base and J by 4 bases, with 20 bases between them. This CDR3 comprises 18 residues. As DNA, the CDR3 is TGTGCCAGCAGCTTAGGAGGTTGGGGGGAGGATCGGTACAATGAGCAGTTCTTC. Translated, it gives CASSLGGWGEDRYNEQFF. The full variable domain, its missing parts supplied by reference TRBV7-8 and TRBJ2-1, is GAGVSQSPRYKVAKRGQDVALRCDPISGHVSLFWYQQALGQGPEFLTYFQNEAQLDKSGLPSDRFFAERPEGSVSTLKIQRTQQEDSAVYLCASSLGGWGEDRYNEQFFGPGTRLTVL.

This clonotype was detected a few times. In DNA, the CDR3 is TGTGCCAGCAGCGGGACTAGCGGGAGGGAATTGAACATTCAGTACTTC. It encodes CASSGTSGRELNIQYF. The V and J genes are TRBV11-3 and TRBJ2-4; 16 bases line up with TRBD2. V dropped 5 bases and J dropped 7; count of bases not matched to a gene: 5. Germline assignment: CDR1 SGHNT and CDR2 YENEEA. The CDR3 runs 16 residues.

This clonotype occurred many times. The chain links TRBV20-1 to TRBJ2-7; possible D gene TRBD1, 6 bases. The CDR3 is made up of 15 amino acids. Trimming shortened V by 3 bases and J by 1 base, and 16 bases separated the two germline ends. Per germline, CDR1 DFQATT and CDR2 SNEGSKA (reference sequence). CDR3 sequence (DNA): TGCAGTGCTAGGTCGTGGCAGGGGATGTCCTACGAGCAGTACTTC. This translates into CSARSWQGMSYEQYF.

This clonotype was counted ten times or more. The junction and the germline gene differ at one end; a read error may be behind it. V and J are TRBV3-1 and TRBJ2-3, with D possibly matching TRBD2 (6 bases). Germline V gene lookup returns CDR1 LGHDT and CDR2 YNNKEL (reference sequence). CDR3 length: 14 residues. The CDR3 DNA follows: TGTGCCAGCAGCCAGAGAACTAGCATAGATACGCAGTATTTT. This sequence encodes CASSQRTSIDTQYF.